This T cell receptor (beta chain) emerged from a study of T-cell reconstitution after alpha-beta-depleted transplantation in children. Findings of the study overall: Alpha-beta T cells about two months after transplant reportedly derived from several hundred expanded graft clones. Once a year had passed after transplant, T-cell counts and diversity came mostly from newly produced T cells. The high TCRbeta diversity at day 60 in some patients came from surviving recipient T cells and thymic progenitors.

The CDR3 spans 14 residues. Trimming took 6 bases from V and 2 from J, leaving 13 bases between them. In the case of this clonotype: Its antigen remains unknown.

Preparation of the TCRbeta library was carried out with unique molecular identifiers. MiXCR, applied by TCRdb to the PCR reads, yields one record per CDR3 protein. The sample includes approximately 230,000 distinct CDR3 sequences, more than 20% seen only once; the top ten take about 5%. The receptor was isolated from a female patient aged 2-9 years who had a stem cell transplant for congenital amegakaryocytic thrombocytopenia, so the T cells may come from the graft donor. The sample in question was PBMCs, mostly from graft donor cells, obtained 360 days after TCRalphabeta/CD19-depleted stem cell transplant. The rearrangement uses TRBV12-3 or TRBV12-4 and TRBJ1-2; D is possibly TRBD1 (5 bases). The CDR3 region is CASSGSRANYGYTF. Written as DNA, the CDR3 is TGTGCCAGCAGCGGATCCAGGGCCAACTATGGCTACACCTTC.